The source of this TCR beta chain is a study of vaccination and CD4 T cells after COVID-19. At the level of the study: Convalescent participants consisted of six males and four females, two being Hispanic. Samples were taken after vaccination, a median of around 76 days after dose two, with a range of 14 to 241.

Treatment in this sample: roughly 10-day PBMC culture with coronavirus spike peptide pools or control peptides (ViraFEST assay). CD4+ T lymphocytes from the unexposed donor were collected before the COVID-19 pandemic (2011-2018). Per well, two million PBMCs were cultured in the presence of about 9.2 IU/ml IL-2 and approximately 9.4 ug/ml peptide pools. In the case of this clonotype: Its cognate antigen is unknown.

The assay that was used to sequence DNA from cultured CD4+ T cells was the Oncomine TCR Beta short-read assay. Using the QIAamp micro DNA kit, genomic DNA was extracted from the CD4+ T cells that had been cultured. Via MiXCR, TCRdb re-called the PCR reads, giving one row per CDR3 protein. Of some 8,000 distinct CDR3 sequences in the sample, about 30% were seen once. The sample comprised CD4+ T cells from blood, cultured in vitro. The sequence was collected from a human donor in good health.

CDR3 DNA sequence: TGCAGTGCGAGGACAGGGGCCCATGAAGCTTTCTTT. Amino acid sequence: CSARTGAHEAFF. V gene TRBV20-1 combines with J gene TRBJ1-1, with 9 positions matching TRBD1. In germline, CDR1 is DFQATT, CDR2 SNEGSKA (reference sequence). V was pared by 6 bases and J by 7 bases, with 6 bases of the junction left unmatched. The CDR3 length is 12 residues.